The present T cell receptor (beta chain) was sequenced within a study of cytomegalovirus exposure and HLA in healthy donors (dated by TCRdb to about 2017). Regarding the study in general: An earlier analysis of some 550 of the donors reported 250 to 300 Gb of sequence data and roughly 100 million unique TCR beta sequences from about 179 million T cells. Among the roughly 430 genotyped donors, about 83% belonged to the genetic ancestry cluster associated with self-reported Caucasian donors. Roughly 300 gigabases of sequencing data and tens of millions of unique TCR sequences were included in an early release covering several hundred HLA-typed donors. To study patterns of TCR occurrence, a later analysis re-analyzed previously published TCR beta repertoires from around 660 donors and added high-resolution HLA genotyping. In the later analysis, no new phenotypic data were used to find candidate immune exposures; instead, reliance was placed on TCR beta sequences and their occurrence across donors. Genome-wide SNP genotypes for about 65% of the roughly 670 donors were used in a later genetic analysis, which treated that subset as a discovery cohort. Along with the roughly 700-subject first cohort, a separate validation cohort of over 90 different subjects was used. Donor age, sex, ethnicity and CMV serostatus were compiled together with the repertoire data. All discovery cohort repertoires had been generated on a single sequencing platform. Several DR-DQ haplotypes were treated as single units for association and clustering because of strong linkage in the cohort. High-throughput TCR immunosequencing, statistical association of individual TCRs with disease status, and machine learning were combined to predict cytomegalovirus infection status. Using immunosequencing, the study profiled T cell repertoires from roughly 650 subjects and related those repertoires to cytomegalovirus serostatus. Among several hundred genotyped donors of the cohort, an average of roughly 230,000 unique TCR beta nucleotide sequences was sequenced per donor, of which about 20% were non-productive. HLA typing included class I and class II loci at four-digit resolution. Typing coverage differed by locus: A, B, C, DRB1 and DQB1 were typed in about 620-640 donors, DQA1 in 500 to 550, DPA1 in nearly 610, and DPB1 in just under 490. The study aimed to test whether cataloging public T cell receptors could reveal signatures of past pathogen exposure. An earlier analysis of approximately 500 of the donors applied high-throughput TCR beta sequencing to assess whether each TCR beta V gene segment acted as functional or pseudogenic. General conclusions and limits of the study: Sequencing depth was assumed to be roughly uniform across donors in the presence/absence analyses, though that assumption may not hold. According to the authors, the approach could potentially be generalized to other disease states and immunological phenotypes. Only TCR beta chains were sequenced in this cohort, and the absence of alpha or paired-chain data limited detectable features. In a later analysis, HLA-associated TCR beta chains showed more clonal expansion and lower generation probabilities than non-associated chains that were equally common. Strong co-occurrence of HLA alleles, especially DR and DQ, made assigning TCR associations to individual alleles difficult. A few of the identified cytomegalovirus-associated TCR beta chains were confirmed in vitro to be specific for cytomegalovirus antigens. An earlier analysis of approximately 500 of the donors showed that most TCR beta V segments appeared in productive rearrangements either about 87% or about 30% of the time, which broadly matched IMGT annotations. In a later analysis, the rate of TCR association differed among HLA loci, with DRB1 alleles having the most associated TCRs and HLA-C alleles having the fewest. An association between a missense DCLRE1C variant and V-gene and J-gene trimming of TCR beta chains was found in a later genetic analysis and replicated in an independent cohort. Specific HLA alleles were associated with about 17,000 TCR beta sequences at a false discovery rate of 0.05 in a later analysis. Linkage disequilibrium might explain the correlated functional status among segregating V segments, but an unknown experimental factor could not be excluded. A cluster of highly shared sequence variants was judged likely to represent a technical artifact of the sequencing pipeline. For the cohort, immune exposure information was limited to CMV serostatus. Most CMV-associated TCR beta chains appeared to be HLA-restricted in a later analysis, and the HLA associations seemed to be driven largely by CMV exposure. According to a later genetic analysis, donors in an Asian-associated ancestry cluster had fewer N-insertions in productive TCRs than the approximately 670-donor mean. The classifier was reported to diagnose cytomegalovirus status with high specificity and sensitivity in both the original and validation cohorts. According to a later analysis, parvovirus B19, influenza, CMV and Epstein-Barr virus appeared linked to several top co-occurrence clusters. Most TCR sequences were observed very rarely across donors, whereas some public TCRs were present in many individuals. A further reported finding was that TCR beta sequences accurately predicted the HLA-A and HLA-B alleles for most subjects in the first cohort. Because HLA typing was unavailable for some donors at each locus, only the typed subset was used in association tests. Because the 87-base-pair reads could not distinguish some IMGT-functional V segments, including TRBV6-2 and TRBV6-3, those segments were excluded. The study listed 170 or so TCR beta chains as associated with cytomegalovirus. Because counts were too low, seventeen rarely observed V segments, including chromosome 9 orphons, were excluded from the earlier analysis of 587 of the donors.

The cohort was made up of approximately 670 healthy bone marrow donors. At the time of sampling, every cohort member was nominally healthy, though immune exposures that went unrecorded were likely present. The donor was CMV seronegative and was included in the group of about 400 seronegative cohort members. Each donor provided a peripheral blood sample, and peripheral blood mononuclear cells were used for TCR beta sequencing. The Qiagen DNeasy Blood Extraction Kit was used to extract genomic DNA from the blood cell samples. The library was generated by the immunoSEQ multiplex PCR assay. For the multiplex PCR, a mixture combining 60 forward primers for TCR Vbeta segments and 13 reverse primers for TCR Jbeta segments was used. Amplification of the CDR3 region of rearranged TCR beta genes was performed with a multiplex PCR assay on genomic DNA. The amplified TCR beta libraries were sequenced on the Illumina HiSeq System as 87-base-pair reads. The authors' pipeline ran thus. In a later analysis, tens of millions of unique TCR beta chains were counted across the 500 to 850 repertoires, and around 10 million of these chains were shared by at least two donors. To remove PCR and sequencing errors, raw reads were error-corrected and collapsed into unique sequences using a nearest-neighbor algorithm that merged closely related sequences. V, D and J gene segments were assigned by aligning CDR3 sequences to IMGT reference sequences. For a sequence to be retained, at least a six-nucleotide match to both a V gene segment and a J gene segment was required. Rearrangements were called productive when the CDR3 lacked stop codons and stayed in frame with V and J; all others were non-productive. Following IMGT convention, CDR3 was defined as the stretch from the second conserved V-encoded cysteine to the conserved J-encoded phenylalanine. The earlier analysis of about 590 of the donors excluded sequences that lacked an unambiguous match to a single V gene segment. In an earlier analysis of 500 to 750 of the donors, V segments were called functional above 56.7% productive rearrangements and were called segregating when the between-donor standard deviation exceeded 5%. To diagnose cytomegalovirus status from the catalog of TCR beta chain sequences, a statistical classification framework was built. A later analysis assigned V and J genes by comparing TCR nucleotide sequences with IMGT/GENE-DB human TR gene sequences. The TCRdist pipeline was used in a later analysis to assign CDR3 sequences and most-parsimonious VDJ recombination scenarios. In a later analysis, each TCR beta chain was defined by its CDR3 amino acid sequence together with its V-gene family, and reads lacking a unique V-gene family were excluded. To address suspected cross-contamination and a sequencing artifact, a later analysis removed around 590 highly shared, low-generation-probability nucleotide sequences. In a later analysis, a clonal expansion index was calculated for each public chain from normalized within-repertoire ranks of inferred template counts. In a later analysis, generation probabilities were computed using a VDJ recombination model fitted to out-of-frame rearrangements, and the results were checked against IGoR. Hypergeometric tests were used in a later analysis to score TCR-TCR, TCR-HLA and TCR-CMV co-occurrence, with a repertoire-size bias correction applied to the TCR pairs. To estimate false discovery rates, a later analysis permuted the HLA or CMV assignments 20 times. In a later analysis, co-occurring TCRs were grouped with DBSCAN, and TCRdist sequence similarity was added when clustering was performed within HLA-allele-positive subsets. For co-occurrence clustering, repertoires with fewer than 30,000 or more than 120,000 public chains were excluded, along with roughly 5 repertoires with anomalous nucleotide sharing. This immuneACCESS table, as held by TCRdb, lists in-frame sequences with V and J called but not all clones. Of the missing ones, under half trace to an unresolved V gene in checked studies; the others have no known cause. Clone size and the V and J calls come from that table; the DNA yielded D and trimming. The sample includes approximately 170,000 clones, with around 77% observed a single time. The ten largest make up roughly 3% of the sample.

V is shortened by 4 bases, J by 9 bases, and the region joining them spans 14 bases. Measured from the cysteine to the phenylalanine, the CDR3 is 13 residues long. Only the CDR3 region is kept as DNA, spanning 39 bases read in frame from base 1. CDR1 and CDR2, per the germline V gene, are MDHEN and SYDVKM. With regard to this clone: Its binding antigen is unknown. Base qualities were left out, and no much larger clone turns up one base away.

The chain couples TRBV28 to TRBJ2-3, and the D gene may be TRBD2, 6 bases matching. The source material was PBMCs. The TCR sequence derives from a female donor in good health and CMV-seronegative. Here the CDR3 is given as CASSSPGGVTQYF. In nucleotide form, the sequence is TGTGCCAGCAGTTCCCCCGGGGGAGTCACGCAGTATTTT.